Each of the 18 T cell receptor beta chains below was sequenced from the same sample in a study of early T cells in non-severe SARS-CoV-2 infection. Using its own MiXCR run on the 5' RACE reads, TCRdb lists one record per CDR3 protein. The data contain about 83,000 distinct CDR3 sequences, 10% to 15% of them singletons. Sequencing was done on a sample of whole blood. These receptors originate from an adult who was a healthcare worker with PCR-confirmed SARS-CoV-2 infection or an uninfected control (not recorded which).

This clonotype was picked up a small number of times. The chain carries TRBV19 and TRBJ2-3; D might be TRBD1 or TRBD2, each matching 5 bases. This CDR3 spans 15 amino acids. Trimming left V 9 bases short and J 2 bases short, with 18 bases between. Germline loops: CDR1 LNHDA, CDR2 SQIVND (reference sequence). The CDR3 nucleotides are TGTGCCAGCCGGCCGGGATGGGGACCCACAGATACGCAGTATTTT. Its protein product is CASRPGWGPTDTQYF.

This clonotype has at least ten counts. The chain links TRBV27 to TRBJ1-1; 8 bases are shared with TRBD1. Germline assignment: CDR1 MNHEY and CDR2 SMNVEV (reference sequence). The junction had 16 bases not matched to a gene; V was cut back by 10 bases and J by 3 bases. This CDR3 is built from 16 residues. CDR3 amino acids: CATLEMGTGKYTEAFF. The CDR3 DNA reads TGTGCCACCCTTGAAATGGGGACAGGAAAATACACTGAAGCTTTCTTT.

The V gene is TRBV7-2, the J gene TRBJ1-1; D is uncertain. This CDR3 spans 14 amino acids. Looked up from germline, CDR1 is SGHTA and CDR2 is FQGNSA. Trimming removed 1 base from V and 0 bases from J, with 6 bases in between. The CDR3 DNA is TGTGCCAGCAGCTTAGAGGGTCTGAACACTGAAGCTTTCTTT. Encoded protein: CASSLEGLNTEAFF.

At least ten counts were recorded for this clonotype. J is TRBJ2-2 and V is TRBV7-9; the D is unclear. Germline loops: CDR1 SEHNR, CDR2 FQNEAQ (reference sequence). This CDR3 comprises 15 residues. V lost 1 base and J 3 bases, leaving 9 bases between the germline ends. The CDR3 protein is CASSLVQVDTGELFF. The DNA of the CDR3 is TGTGCCAGCAGCTTAGTTCAGGTGGACACCGGGGAGCTGTTTTTT.

V usage is TRBV27 and J usage is TRBJ2-7, with 7 bases fitting TRBD2. The germline gives CDR1 MNHEY, CDR2 SMNVEV (reference sequence). The CDR3 runs to 15 residues. Trimming cost V 0 bases and J 1 base; bases outside gene matches: 3. In DNA, the CDR3 is TGTGCCAGCAGTTTATCTAGCGGGTCATCCTACGAGCAGTACTTC. It codes for CASSLSSGSSYEQYF.

Ten or more counts support this clonotype. This chain joins TRBV19 and TRBJ1-5; D call uncertain. The V end lost 5 bases, the J end lost 4 bases, and 15 bases lay between the germline ends. The CDR3 spans 15 residues. The germline CDR1 and CDR2 sequences are LNHDA and SQIVND (reference sequence). The CDR3 loop reads CASSVSGIRNQPQHF. The CDR3 region has the DNA TGTGCCAGTAGTGTTAGCGGAATTCGGAATCAGCCCCAGCATTTT.

J is TRBJ2-5 and V is TRBV7-2; tentatively, D is TRBD1 (6 bases). The germline V and J ends were trimmed by 8 bases and 1 base, with 11 bases remaining between them. The CDR3 has 13 residues. Germline V gives CDR1 SGHTA, CDR2 FQGNSA. The CDR3 here is CASGRGGQETQYF. CDR3 nucleotide sequence: TGTGCCAGCGGTAGAGGGGGCCAAGAGACCCAGTACTTC.

The chain is built from TRBV20-1 and TRBJ2-5; possibly TRBD1 or TRBD2 for D (5 bases each). This CDR3 comprises 12 residues. The germline CDR1 and CDR2 sequences are DFQATT and SNEGSKA (reference sequence). V was cut by 6 bases and J by 7 bases, with 15 bases left in between. The CDR3 bases are TGCAGTGCAGGGGTCGTTCGGGGGACCCAGTACTTC. As protein: CSAGVVRGTQYF.

This chain connects TRBV5-1 to TRBJ2-5, with TRBD2 matching over 7 bases. The CDR3 runs to 15 residues. The ends lost 1 base at V and 5 bases at J; junction bases unmatched: 8. Germline assignment: CDR1 SGHRS and CDR2 YFSETQ. CDR3 in amino acids: CASSLFLAAVETQYF. CDR3 DNA sequence: TGCGCCAGCAGCTTGTTCCTAGCGGCCGTTGAGACCCAGTACTTC. The whole variable domain, filled in from reference TRBV5-1 and TRBJ2-5, reads KAGVTQTPRYLIKTRGQQVTLSCSPISGHRSVSWYQQTPGQGLQFLFEYFSETQRNKGNFPGRFSGRQFSNSRSEMNVSTLELGDSALYLCASSLFLAAVETQYFGPGTRLLVL.

The table lists this clonotype with many counts. The genes are TRBV7-3 and TRBJ1-5; D gene unclear. The V gene's germline CDR1 is SGHTA and CDR2 FQGTGA. Trimming cost V 0 bases and J 4 bases, with 4 bases left between them. The CDR3 spans 13 residues. The CDR3 bases are TGTGCCAGCAGCTTAACGGGGAATCAGCCCCAGCATTTT. Translating gives CASSLTGNQPQHF.

This clonotype has a count of ten or more. This sequence joins TRBV10-3 and TRBJ2-1, with 10 bases aligning to TRBD1. V gave up 4 bases and J gave up 7 bases; unmatched junction bases: 4. The CDR3 totals 14 residues. Germline CDR1 is ENHRY and CDR2 is SYGVKD. The CDR3 here is CAISGDRGGNEQFF. The CDR3 nucleotides read TGTGCCATCAGTGGGGACAGGGGAGGGAATGAGCAGTTCTTC.

This clonotype was picked up many times. The rearrangement links TRBV7-2 to TRBJ2-1, with 8 nucleotides matching TRBD2. V lost 5 bases to trimming and J lost 10 bases; unmatched junction nucleotides: 4. This CDR3 is built from 12 residues. CDR1 is SGHTA and CDR2 is FQGNSA in the germline V gene. The CDR3 DNA reads TGTGCCAGCAGCCCCCAGCGGGAGGAGCAGTTCTTC. Translation gives CASSPQREEQFF.

The chain uses TRBV24-1 and TRBJ2-5, with D unresolved. Trimming took 5 bases from V and 8 from J, leaving 14 bases between them. CDR1 and CDR2 (germline): KGHDR, SFDVKD. This CDR3 is built from 13 residues. CDR3 sequence (DNA): TGTGCCACCAGTGGTACTTCCTGGGAAACCCAGTACTTC. Its protein is CATSGTSWETQYF.

This clonotype was recorded at least ten times. V usage is TRBV12-3 or TRBV12-4 and J usage is TRBJ1-1; D remains ambiguous. This CDR3 spans 13 amino acids. V dropped 2 bases and J dropped 1 base, with 5 bases sitting between them. CDR3 region: CASSLWQNTEAFF. The CDR3 DNA is TGTGCCAGCAGTTTATGGCAGAACACTGAAGCTTTCTTT.

CDR3 residues: CASSPTSGRWNEQFF. The CDR3 DNA is TGTGCCAGCAGCCCAACTAGCGGGAGATGGAATGAGCAGTTCTTC. This rearrangement joins TRBV7-3 to TRBJ2-1; 11 nucleotides line up with TRBD2. V shed 5 bases and J 7 bases; nucleotides not matched to a gene: 7. Germline CDR1 reads SGHTA; CDR2 reads FQGTGA. The CDR3 covers 15 residues.

This clonotype was counted only a few times. The gene calls are TRBV2 and TRBJ2-3; D might be TRBD2 (5 bases). Looked up from germline, CDR1 is SNHLY and CDR2 is FYNNEI. The V end was cut by 7 bases, the J end by 6 bases, with 8 bases between. The CDR3 consists of 11 residues. The CDR3 bases are TGTGCCAGCAAACCGGGGGATACGCAGTATTTT. Encoded protein: CASKPGDTQYF.

The rearrangement links TRBV5-1 to TRBJ2-1; D ambiguous. The V end was cut by 2 bases, the J end by 3 bases, with 6 bases between. The germline gives CDR1 SGHRS, CDR2 YFSETQ. This CDR3 region has 13 residues. CDR3 coding DNA: TGCGCCAGCAGCTTATCGGACTACAATGAGCAGTTCTTC. The encoded protein is CASSLSDYNEQFF.

This clonotype was recorded once. The chain is built from TRBV12-3 or TRBV12-4 and TRBJ1-2, with TRBD1 identical over 8 bases. Trimming took 5 bases from V and 4 from J; bases not matched to a gene: 12. CDR3 length: 16 amino acids. The CDR3 region has the DNA TGTGCCAGCAGTCTCATCGGCAGGGGGCAGGGCTATGGCTACACCTTC. Translating gives CASSLIGRGQGYGYTF.